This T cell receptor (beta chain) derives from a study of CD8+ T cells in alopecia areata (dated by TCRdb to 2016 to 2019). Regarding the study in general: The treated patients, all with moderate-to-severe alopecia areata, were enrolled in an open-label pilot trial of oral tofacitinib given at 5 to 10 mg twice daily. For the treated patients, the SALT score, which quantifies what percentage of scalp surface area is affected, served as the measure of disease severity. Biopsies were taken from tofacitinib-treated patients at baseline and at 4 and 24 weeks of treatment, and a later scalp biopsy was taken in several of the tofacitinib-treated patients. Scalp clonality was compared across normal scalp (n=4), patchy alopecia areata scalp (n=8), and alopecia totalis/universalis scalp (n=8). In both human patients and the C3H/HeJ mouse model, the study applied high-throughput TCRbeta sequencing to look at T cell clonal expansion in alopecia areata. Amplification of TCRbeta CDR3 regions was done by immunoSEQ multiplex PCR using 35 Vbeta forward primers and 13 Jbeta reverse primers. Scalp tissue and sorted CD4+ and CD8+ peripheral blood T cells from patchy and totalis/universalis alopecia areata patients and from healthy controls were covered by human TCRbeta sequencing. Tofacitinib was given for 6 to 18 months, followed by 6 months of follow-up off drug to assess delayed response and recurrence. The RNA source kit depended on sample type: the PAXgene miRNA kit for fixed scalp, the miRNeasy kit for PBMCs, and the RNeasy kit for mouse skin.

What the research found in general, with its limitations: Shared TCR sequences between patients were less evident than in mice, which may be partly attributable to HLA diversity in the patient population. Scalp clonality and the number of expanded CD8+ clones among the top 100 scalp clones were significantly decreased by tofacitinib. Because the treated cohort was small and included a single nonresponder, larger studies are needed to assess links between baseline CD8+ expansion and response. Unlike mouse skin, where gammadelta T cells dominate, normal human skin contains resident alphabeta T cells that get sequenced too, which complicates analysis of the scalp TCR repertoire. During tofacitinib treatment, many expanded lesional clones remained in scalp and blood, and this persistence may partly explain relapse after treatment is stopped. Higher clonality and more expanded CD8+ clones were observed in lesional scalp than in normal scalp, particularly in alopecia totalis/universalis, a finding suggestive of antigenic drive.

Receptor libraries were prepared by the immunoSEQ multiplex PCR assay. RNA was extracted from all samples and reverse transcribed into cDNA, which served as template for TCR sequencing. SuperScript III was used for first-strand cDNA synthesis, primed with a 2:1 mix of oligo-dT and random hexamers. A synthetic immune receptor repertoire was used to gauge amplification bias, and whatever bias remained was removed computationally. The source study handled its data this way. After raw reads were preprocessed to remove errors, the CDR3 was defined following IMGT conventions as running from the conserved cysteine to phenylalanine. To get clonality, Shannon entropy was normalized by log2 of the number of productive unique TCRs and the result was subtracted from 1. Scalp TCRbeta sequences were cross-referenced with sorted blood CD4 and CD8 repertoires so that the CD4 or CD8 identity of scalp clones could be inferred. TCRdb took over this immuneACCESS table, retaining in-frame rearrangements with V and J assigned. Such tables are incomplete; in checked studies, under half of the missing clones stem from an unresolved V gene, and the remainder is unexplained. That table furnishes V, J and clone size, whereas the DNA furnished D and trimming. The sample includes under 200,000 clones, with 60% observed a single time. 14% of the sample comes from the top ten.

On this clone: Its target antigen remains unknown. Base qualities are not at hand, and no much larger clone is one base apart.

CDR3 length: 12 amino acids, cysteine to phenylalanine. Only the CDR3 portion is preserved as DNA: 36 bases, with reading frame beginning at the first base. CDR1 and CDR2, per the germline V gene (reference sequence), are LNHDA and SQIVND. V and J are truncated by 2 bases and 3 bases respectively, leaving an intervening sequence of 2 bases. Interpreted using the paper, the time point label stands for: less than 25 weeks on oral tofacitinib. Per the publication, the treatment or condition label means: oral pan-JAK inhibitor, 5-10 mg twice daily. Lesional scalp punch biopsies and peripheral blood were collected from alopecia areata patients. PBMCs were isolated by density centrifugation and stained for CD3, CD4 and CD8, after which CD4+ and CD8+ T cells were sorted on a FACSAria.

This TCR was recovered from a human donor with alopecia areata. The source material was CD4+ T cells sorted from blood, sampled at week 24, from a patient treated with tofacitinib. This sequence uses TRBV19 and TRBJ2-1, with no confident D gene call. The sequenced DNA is TGTGCCAGTAGTATAAGCTACAATGAGCAGTTCTTC. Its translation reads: CASSISYNEQFF.